This T cell receptor (beta chain) was captured in a study of T cell repertoires in ileal Crohn's disease. Sequencing was performed with immunoSEQ multiplex PCR; in TCRdb, only in-frame clones are kept and a portion is missing. The sample lists under 8,000 clones; roughly four fifths were seen once. As to time point: inflamed ileum from the surgical specimen. Adults with ileal or ileocolonic Crohn's disease and an indication for resection were eligible. The CDR3 covers 13 residues. Trimming took off 5 bases at V and 8 bases at J, with 14 bases between the two ends. CDR1 SGHDT and CDR2 YYEEEE come from the germline V gene.

The sequenced sample consisted of ileal tissue. The chain uses TRBV5-6 and TRBJ2-1; a weak D match, TRBD1 (5 bases). This TCR derives from an adult with Crohn's disease. The CDR3 coding sequence is TGTGCCAGCAGTGTGGCAGGGCTCTATGAGCAGTTCTTC. Translating it yields CASSVAGLYEQFF.